This entry lists 30 T cell receptor beta chains sequenced from one sample in a study of molecular identifiers for immune sequencing clone quantification. TCRdb reprocessed the PCR reads with MiXCR, giving one entry per CDR3 protein. Of 250,000 to 400,000 distinct CDR3 sequences in the sample, about 21% are singletons; the top ten hold roughly 0.86%. The sample taken for sequencing was naive CD8+ T cells from blood, with Jurkat cell RNA spiked in. As for subset: FACS-sorted CD8+CD4-CCR7+CD45RA+ naive T cells. The source of these receptors is a human donor in good health. Some libraries in this study had Jurkat cell RNA spiked in.

This clonotype was detected ten times or more. The V call is TRBV4-3, the J call TRBJ2-3; D is undetermined. Trimming cost V 0 bases and J 3 bases, with 10 bases left between them. Germline CDR1 LGHNA, CDR2 YSLEER. The CDR3 runs to 15 residues. CDR3 DNA: TGCGCCAGCAGCCAAGAACGACCAACGACAGATACGCAGTATTTT. Encoded protein: CASSQERPTTDTQYF.

CDR3 protein: CASSQHSGSQGDEQFF. In DNA form, the CDR3 reads TGTGCCAGCAGCCAACATAGCGGGAGTCAGGGGGATGAGCAGTTCTTC. J is TRBJ2-1 and V is TRBV7-9; 9 nucleotides align to TRBD2. CDR1 SEHNR and CDR2 FQNEAQ come from the germline V gene (reference sequence). V shed 5 bases and J 8 bases; nucleotides not matched to a gene: 13. The CDR3 extends over 16 amino acids.

This clonotype was counted at least ten times. The V call is TRBV5-1, the J call TRBJ1-1; D is ambiguous. The CDR3 is made up of 13 amino acids. Germline CDR1 is SGHRS and CDR2 is YFSETQ. V was trimmed by 3 bases and J by 1 base, leaving 7 bases between them. In DNA, the CDR3 is TGCGCCAGCAGCTACGCCTCGAACACTGAAGCTTTCTTT. Protein: CASSYASNTEAFF. The full variable domain, its missing parts supplied by reference TRBV5-1 and TRBJ1-1, is KAGVTQTPRYLIKTRGQQVTLSCSPISGHRSVSWYQQTPGQGLQFLFEYFSETQRNKGNFPGRFSGRQFSNSRSEMNVSTLELGDSALYLCASSYASNTEAFFGQGTRLTVV.

This clonotype was detected ten times or more. The chain is built from TRBV7-8 and TRBJ1-5; a weak D match, TRBD1 (5 bases). The CDR3 is made up of 17 amino acids. CDR1 and CDR2 from the germline V gene are SGHVS and FQNEAQ. Trimming cost V 5 bases and J 9 bases, with 26 bases left between them. The CDR3 DNA reads as TGTGCCAGCAGCCAATTTGCCGGGACCCAGATATTAGGGCCCCAGCATTTT. The encoded protein is CASSQFAGTQILGPQHF.

This clonotype appeared many times. The rearrangement links TRBV16 to TRBJ1-5, with D unclear. Germline CDR1 KGHSY, CDR2 FQNENV. Trimming took off 4 bases at V and 5 bases at J, with 9 bases between the two ends. The length of the CDR3 is 13 residues. The DNA of the CDR3 is TGTGCCAGCAGCCCCCGAGCAGATCAGCCCCAGCATTTT. It translates to CASSPRADQPQHF.

The chain carries TRBV5-1 and TRBJ1-1; possible D gene TRBD1, 5 bases. Germline V gene data show CDR1 as SGHRS and CDR2 as YFSETQ. The V end lost 4 bases, the J end lost 4 bases, and 23 bases lay between the germline ends. There are 17 residues in the CDR3. In nucleotides, the CDR3 is TGCGCCAGCAGCGAACCGGGACGGGGGACCCAGACCACTGAAGCTTTCTTT. It yields the protein CASSEPGRGTQTTEAFF. Complete variable domain (other parts from reference TRBV5-1 and TRBJ1-1): KAGVTQTPRYLIKTRGQQVTLSCSPISGHRSVSWYQQTPGQGLQFLFEYFSETQRNKGNFPGRFSGRQFSNSRSEMNVSTLELGDSALYLCASSEPGRGTQTTEAFFGQGTRLTVV.

The chain uses TRBV27 and TRBJ2-3, with no clear D. This CDR3 region has 16 residues. V was clipped by 4 bases and J by 4 bases, with 18 bases between them. The germline V gene has CDR1 MNHEY and CDR2 SMNVEV (reference sequence). The CDR3 DNA sequence: TGTGCCAGCAGTTCCTTCACGGGCCGAGGAGCAGATACGCAGTATTTT. This gives the protein CASSSFTGRGADTQYF.

Of note for this clonotype: Germline is not matched at one junction end, which may reflect a read error. The V and J genes are TRBV7-7 and TRBJ1-5; tentative D call: TRBD1 (5 bases). Looked up from germline, CDR1 is SSHAT and CDR2 is FNYEAQ (reference sequence). This CDR3 contains 17 residues. The CDR3 reads CASRPRPGTVDNQPQHF. In DNA form, the CDR3 reads TGTGCTAGCAGACCAAGGCCAGGGACGGTAGACAATCAGCCCCAGCATTTT.

This clonotype has at least ten counts. The chain couples TRBV29-1 to TRBJ2-5; perhaps TRBD2 as D (5 bases). Germline V gene lookup returns CDR1 SQVTM and CDR2 ANQGSEA. This CDR3 region has 14 residues. Trimming stripped 3 bases from V and 5 bases from J, with 16 bases between. The DNA for the CDR3 is TGCAGCGTTGATGGTCCTGCCGGGGTGGAGACCCAGTACTTC. It specifies CSVDGPAGVETQYF.

This clonotype was seen repeatedly, ten times or more. The rearrangement uses TRBV14 and TRBJ2-3; D is unclear. The CDR3 runs to 13 residues. Germline V gene sequence: CDR1 SGHDN, CDR2 FVKESK. The V gene lost 1 base and the J gene lost 6 bases, with 8 bases spanning the gap. Here the CDR3 DNA reads TGTGCCAGCAGCCAAGGGGGTCAGGATACGCAGTATTTT. It translates to CASSQGGQDTQYF.

The table lists this clonotype with many counts. The rearrangement joins TRBV7-6 to TRBJ2-2; tentatively, D is TRBD1 (6 bases). Per the germline V gene, CDR1 is SGHVS and CDR2 is FNYEAQ. The V and J ends lost 3 bases and 4 bases respectively, with 12 bases between them. This CDR3 region has 15 residues. The CDR3: CASSFGAGATGELFF. CDR3 coding DNA: TGTGCCAGCAGCTTCGGGGCAGGGGCCACCGGGGAGCTGTTTTTT.

Many counts were recorded for this clonotype. This chain connects TRBV6-2 or TRBV6-3 to TRBJ2-3; no firm D call. There are 13 residues in the CDR3. The germline CDR1 and CDR2 sequences are MNHEY and SVGEGT. The V and J ends lost 4 bases and 5 bases respectively, with 10 bases between them. CDR3 sequence reads: CASSSRFLDTQYF. The CDR3 region has the DNA TGTGCCAGCAGTTCTCGGTTTCTAGATACGCAGTATTTT.

Comment on this clonotype: A clone one base away is much larger, so this may be a read error. The chain employs TRBV30 and TRBJ2-5; 7 positions agree with TRBD2. This CDR3 is 13 amino acids long. Germline CDR1 reads GTSNPN; CDR2 reads SVGIG (reference sequence). The CDR3 sequence: CARSSVAGETQYF. The CDR3 nucleotides read TGTGCCCGGAGTTCCGTAGCGGGAGAGACCCAGTACTTC.

This chain uses TRBV12-3 or TRBV12-4 with TRBJ2-1; the D call may be TRBD1 or TRBD2 (6 bases each). With 3 bases removed from V and 8 bases from J, the gap between germline ends came to 11 bases. This CDR3 contains 13 residues. CDR3 DNA: TGTGCCAGCAGTTTCGGAGGGGGAGATGAGCAGTTCTTC. As protein: CASSFGGGDEQFF.

This clonotype was observed at least ten times. V gene TRBV10-3 combines with J gene TRBJ2-7, with unresolved D. This CDR3 has 13 amino acids. Trimming removed 2 bases from V and 3 bases from J, with 8 bases in between. The germline gives CDR1 ENHRY, CDR2 SYGVKD. CDR3 coding DNA: TGTGCCATCAGTGAGCAATGGCACTACGAGCAGTACTTC. It encodes CAISEQWHYEQYF.

The chain recombines TRBV11-2 with TRBJ2-1; D gene uncertain. The CDR3 runs to 12 residues. V dropped 0 bases and J dropped 11 bases, with 8 bases sitting between them. In germline, CDR1 is SGHAT, CDR2 FQNNGV. Here the CDR3 reads CASSLDMIKQFF. CDR3 DNA: TGTGCCAGCAGCTTAGATATGATAAAGCAGTTCTTC.

A note on this clonotype: The junction differs from germline at one of its ends, possibly a read error. This chain connects TRBV19 to TRBJ2-2, with TRBD2 matching over 7 bases. In germline, CDR1 is LNHDA, CDR2 SQIVND (reference sequence). CDR3 length equals 14 residues. CDR3 DNA sequence: TGTGCCAGTAGTATGGGACTACTGACCGGGGGGCTGTTTTTT. Protein: CASSMGLLTGGLFF.

This clonotype was seen many times. CDR3 nucleotide sequence: TGTGCCAGCAGCCCCTCACCAGGGCTCTCCTACGAGCAGTACTTC. It translates to CASSPSPGLSYEQYF. The chain carries TRBV4-2 and TRBJ2-7, with D perhaps TRBD1 (5 bases). V shed 4 bases and J shed 0 bases, with 13 bases lying between them. The CDR3 has 15 amino acids. Germline V gene data show CDR1 as LGHNA and CDR2 as YNFKEQ.

This clonotype was picked up a small number of times. The V gene is TRBV12-3 or TRBV12-4, the J gene TRBJ1-3; no clear D. The germline V and J ends were trimmed by 5 bases and 0 bases, with 8 bases remaining between them. This CDR3 contains 14 residues. The CDR3 region is CASSGPNSGNTIYF. The CDR3, as DNA: TGTGCCAGCAGTGGACCCAACTCTGGAAACACCATATATTTT.

This clonotype was detected only a few times. The chain is built from TRBV19 and TRBJ1-1; D gene uncertain. Trimming shortened V by 1 base and J by 1 base, and 10 bases separated the two germline ends. CDR1 is LNHDA and CDR2 is SQIVND in the germline V gene (reference sequence). There are 15 residues in the CDR3. CDR3 protein: CASSIGGRSNTEAFF. The CDR3 DNA reads TGTGCCAGTAGTATAGGTGGCAGATCGAACACTGAAGCTTTCTTT.

This chain links TRBV27 with TRBJ2-5; D might be TRBD1 (5 bases). The CDR3 contains 14 residues. Trimming removed 5 bases from V and 2 bases from J, with 12 bases in between. The germline V gene encodes CDR1 MNHEY and CDR2 SMNVEV (reference sequence). The CDR3 protein is CASSPQGPQETQYF. The CDR3 DNA reads as TGTGCCAGCAGTCCTCAGGGCCCTCAAGAGACCCAGTACTTC.

Only one count was recorded for this clonotype. With a much larger clone just one base away, this may be a read error. This chain links TRBV5-3 with TRBJ1-1; tentatively, D is TRBD1 (6 bases). TRBV5-3 is classed as an ORF, of uncertain function. This CDR3 region has 15 residues. CDR3 residues: CASSLIMGGHTAAFF. The CDR3 region has the DNA TGTGCCAGCAGCTTAATAATGGGGGGACATACGGCAGCTTTCTTT.

Worth noting for this clonotype: A clone one base away is much larger, so this may be a read error. The V and J genes are TRBV6-2 or TRBV6-3 and TRBJ2-7; D is unresolved. Germline CDR1 reads MNHEY; CDR2 reads SVGEGT. The CDR3 runs 14 residues. V dropped 6 bases and J dropped 2 bases, with 14 bases sitting between them. CDR3 in amino acids: CASSPVRLTYEQYF. The CDR3 nucleotides read TGTGCCAGCAGCCCCGTTAGACTTACCTACGAGCAGTACTTC.

This clonotype has just a few counts. This CDR3 fails to terminate in the conserved phenylalanine or tryptophan, so it likely reflects a read error. The chain combines TRBV6-5 with TRBJ2-2, with D possibly being TRBD1 (6 bases). The germline CDR1 and CDR2 sequences are MNHEY and SVGAGI. V was shortened by 1 base and J by 1 base, with 7 bases between the two germline ends. The CDR3 spans 15 residues. CDR3 coding DNA: TGTGCCAGCAGTTACTTGACAGGGAACACCGGGGAGCTGTTTGTT. This encodes CASSYLTGNTGELFV.

This clonotype showed up many times. The chain couples TRBV5-5 to TRBJ2-7; no reliable D call. The CDR3 length is 14 residues. Germline V CDR1 and CDR2: SGHKS, YYEKEE (reference sequence). V was shortened by 1 base and J by 2 bases, with 10 bases between the two germline ends. The CDR3 protein is CASSLRASTYEQYF. CDR3 sequence (DNA): TGTGCCAGCAGCTTGCGTGCCTCAACCTACGAGCAGTACTTC.

This clonotype was detected a few times. The chain uses TRBV13 and TRBJ1-2; D is perhaps TRBD1 (6 bases). Trimming pared 4 bases from V and 8 bases from J, leaving 23 bases between. Germline CDR1 and CDR2: PRHDT and FYEKMQ (reference sequence). The CDR3 is made up of 16 amino acids. The CDR3 reads CASSSDNREHRQGYTF. The CDR3 DNA reads TGTGCCAGCAGCTCAGATAACAGGGAACATCGCCAAGGCTACACCTTC.

Ten or more counts support this clonotype. The chain is built from TRBV4-3 and TRBJ2-5; TRBD1 is a possible D gene (5 bases). This CDR3 is built from 16 residues. Germline CDR1 reads LGHNA; CDR2 reads YSLEER. The V end was cut by 0 bases, the J end by 0 bases, with 11 bases between. CDR3 in amino acids: CASSQENQGYQETQYF. DNA of the CDR3: TGCGCCAGCAGCCAAGAAAACCAGGGATACCAAGAGACCCAGTACTTC.

This clonotype was recorded a few times. The chain links TRBV30 to TRBJ1-2; the match to TRBD1 covers 7 bases. After removal of 0 bases from V and 8 bases from J, the junction contained 6 bases not matched to a gene. The CDR3 has 13 amino acids. Germline V gives CDR1 GTSNPN, CDR2 SVGIG (reference sequence). This chain's CDR3 is CAWSVSQGIGYTF. CDR3 sequence (DNA): TGTGCCTGGAGTGTTTCACAGGGGATAGGCTACACCTTC.

A remark on this clonotype: This may stem from a read error, because a much larger clone lies one nucleotide away. The V call is TRBV5-1, the J call TRBJ2-7; D gene unclear. The CDR3 consists of 13 residues. CDR1 and CDR2 from the germline V gene are SGHRS and YFSETQ. In DNA, the CDR3 is TGCGCCAGCAGCTCCGCGCCGTCCTGCGAGCAGTACTTC. Translation: CASSSAPSCEQYF.

On this clonotype itself: This may stem from a read error, because a much larger clone lies one nucleotide away. For the CDR3, the DNA is TGTGCCAGCAGCCCGTTGACGGAGAACACTGAAGTTTTCTTT. Its protein product is CASSPLTENTEVFF. V is TRBV7-9 and J is TRBJ1-1; no clear D gene. The CDR3 has 14 residues. Germline-derived CDR1 and CDR2 are SEHNR and FQNEAQ (reference sequence).